This T cell receptor beta chain was obtained from a study of STAT5B mutations in CD4+ large granular lymphocyte leukemia. TCRdb's table, derived via immunoSEQ multiplex PCR, lists solely in-frame clones and lacks some. The sample has tens of thousands of clones, more than 65% seen once. J gave up 2 bases and V 3 bases, and 5 bases lay outside the gene matches. The germline V gene encodes CDR1 MGHRA and CDR2 YSYEKL. The CDR3 runs to 16 residues. The receptor comes from a human donor in good health. J is TRBJ2-1 and V is TRBV4-1; 9 bases line up with TRBD2. Sequencing was done on a sample of CD4+ T cells from blood buffy coats. Here the CDR3 reads CASSHVAGEPYNEQFF. The CDR3 nucleotides read TGCGCCAGCAGCCACGTAGCGGGAGAACCCTACAATGAGCAGTTCTTC.